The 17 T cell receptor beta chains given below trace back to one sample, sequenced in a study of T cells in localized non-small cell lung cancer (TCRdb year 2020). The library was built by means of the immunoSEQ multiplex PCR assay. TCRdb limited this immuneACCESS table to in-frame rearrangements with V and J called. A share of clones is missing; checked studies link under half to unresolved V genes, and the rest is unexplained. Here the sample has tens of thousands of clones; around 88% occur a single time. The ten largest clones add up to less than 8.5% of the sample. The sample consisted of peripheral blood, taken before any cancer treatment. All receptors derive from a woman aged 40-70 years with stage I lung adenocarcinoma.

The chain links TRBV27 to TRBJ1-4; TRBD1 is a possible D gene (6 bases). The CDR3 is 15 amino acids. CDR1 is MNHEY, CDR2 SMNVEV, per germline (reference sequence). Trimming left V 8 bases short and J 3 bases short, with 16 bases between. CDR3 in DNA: TGTGCCAGCCGAAGGGGGGTCCCGGCTAATGAAAAACTGTTTTTT. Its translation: CASRRGVPANEKLFF.

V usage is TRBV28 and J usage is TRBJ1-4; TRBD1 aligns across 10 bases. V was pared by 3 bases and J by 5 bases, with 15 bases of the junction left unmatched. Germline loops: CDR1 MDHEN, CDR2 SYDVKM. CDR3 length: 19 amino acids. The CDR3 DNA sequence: TGTGCCAGCAGTTTCCCCTTGCTCGGGACAGGGGAGCGGAATGAAAAACTGTTTTTT. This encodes CASSFPLLGTGERNEKLFF.

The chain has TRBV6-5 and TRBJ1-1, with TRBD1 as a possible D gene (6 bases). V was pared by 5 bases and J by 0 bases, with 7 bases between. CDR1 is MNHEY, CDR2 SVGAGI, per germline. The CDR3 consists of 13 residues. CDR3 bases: TGTGCCAGCAGTCGGACAGTGAACACTGAAGCTTTCTTT. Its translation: CASSRTVNTEAFF.

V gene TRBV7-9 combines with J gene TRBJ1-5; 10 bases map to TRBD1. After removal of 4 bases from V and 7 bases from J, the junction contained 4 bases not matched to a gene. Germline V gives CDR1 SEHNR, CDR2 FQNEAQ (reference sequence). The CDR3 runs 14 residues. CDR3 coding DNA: TGTGCCAGCAGCTCGACAGGGGGCGACCAGCCCCAGCATTTT. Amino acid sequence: CASSSTGGDQPQHF.

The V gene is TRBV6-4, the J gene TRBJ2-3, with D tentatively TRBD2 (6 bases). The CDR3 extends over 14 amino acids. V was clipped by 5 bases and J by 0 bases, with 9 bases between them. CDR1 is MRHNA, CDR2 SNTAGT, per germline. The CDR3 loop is CASSRGGSTDTQYF. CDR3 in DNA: TGTGCCAGCAGTAGGGGAGGCAGCACAGATACGCAGTATTTT.

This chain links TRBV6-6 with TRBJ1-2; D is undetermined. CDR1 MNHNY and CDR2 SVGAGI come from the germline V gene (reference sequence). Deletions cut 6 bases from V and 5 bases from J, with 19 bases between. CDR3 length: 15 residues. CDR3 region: CASSETNKNAYGYTF. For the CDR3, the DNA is TGTGCCAGCAGCGAGACTAATAAAAACGCATATGGCTACACCTTC.

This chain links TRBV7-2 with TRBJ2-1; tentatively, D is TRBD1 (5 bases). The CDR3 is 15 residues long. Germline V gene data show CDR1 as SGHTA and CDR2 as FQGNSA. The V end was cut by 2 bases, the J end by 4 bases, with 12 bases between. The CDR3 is CASSLQGSTYNEQFF. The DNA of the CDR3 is TGTGCCAGCAGCTTACAGGGCAGTACATACAATGAGCAGTTCTTC.

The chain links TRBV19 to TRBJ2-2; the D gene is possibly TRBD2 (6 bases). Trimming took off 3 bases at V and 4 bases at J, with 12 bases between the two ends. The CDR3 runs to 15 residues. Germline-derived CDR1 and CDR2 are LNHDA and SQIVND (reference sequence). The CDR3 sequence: CASSMVGGATGELFF. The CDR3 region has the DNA TGTGCCAGTAGTATGGTCGGAGGGGCCACCGGGGAGCTGTTTTTT.

The CDR3 DNA follows: TGTGCCAGCGTACAGGGGAGAAGCACAGATACGCAGTATTTT. Encoded protein: CASVQGRSTDTQYF. The genes are TRBV7-9 and TRBJ2-3; 7 positions agree with TRBD1. V shed 8 bases, J shed 0 bases, and the junction held 5 bases outside the gene matches. Germline V gene sequence: CDR1 SEHNR, CDR2 FQNEAQ (reference sequence). The CDR3 spans 14 residues.

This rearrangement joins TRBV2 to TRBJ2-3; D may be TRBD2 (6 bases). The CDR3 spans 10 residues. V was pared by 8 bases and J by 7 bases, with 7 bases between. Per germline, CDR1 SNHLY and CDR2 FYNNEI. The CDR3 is CASAGYTQYF. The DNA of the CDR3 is TGTGCCAGCGCGGGGTATACGCAGTATTTT.

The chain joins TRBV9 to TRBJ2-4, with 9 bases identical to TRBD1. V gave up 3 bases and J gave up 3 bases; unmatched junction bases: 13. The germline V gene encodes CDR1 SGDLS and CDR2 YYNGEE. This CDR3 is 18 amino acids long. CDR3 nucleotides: TGTGCCAGCAGCGAGGGACAGGGCCCTACCTTAGGCAAAAACATTCAGTACTTC. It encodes CASSEGQGPTLGKNIQYF.

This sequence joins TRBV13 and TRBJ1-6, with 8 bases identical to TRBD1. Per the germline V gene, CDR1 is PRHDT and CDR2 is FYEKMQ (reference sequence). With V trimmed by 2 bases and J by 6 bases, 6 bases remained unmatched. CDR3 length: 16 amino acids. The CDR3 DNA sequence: TGTGCCAGCAGCTTACCGACAGGGGCTGGTAATTCACCCCTCCACTTT. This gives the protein CASSLPTGAGNSPLHF.

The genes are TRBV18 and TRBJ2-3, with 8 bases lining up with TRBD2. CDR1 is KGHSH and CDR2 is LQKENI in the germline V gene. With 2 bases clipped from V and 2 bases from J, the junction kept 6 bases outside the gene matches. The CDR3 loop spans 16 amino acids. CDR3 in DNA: TGTGCCAGCTCACCAGCCGGGAGGGTGGACACAGATACGCAGTATTTT. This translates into CASSPAGRVDTDTQYF.

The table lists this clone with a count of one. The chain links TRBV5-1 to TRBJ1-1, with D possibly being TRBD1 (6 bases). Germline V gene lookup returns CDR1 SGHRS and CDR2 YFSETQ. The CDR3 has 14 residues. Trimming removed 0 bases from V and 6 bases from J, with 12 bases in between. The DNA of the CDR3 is TGCGCCAGCAGCTTGGCAGGGGAGTCCGCTGAAGCTTTCTTT. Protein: CASSLAGESAEAFF.

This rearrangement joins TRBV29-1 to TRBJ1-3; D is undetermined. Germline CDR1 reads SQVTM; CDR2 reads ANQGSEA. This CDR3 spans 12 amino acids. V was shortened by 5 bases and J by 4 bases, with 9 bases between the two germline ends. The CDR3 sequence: CSVTFAGNTIYF. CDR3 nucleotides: TGCAGCGTTACGTTCGCCGGAAACACCATATATTTT.

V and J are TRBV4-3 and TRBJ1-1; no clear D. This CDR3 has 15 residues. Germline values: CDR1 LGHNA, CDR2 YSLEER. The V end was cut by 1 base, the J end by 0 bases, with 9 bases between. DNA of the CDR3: TGCGCCAGCAGCCAAGCCAGGTGGGTGAACACTGAAGCTTTCTTT. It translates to CASSQARWVNTEAFF.

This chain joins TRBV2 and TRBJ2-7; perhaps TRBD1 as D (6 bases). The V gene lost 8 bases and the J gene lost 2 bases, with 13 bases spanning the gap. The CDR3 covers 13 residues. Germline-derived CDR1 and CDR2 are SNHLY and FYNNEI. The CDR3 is CASFQGRAYEQYF. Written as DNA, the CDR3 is TGTGCCAGCTTCCAGGGGCGAGCCTACGAGCAGTACTTC.